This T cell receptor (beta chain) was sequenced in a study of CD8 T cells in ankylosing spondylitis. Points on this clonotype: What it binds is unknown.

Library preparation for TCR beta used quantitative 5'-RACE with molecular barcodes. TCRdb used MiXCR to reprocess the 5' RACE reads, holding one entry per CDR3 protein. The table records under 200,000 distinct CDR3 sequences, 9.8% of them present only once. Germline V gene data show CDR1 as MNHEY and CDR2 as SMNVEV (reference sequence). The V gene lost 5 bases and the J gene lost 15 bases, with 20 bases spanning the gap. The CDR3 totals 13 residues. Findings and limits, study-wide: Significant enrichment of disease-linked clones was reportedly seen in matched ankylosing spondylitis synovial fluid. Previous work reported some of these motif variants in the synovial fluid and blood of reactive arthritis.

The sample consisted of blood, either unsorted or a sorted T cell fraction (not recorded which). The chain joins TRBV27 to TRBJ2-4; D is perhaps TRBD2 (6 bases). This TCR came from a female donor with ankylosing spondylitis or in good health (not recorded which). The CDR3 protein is CASSPPGLTFLYF. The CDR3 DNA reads TGTGCCAGCAGTCCGCCGGGACTGACCTTTTTGTACTTC.